These 21 T cell receptor beta chains came from one sample sequenced in a study of blood T cell repertoires in COVID-19. Sequencing used immunoSEQ multiplex PCR; TCRdb keeps in-frame clones, though not all of them. The sample records 310,000 or so clones, roughly 86% being singletons. The sample consisted of peripheral blood. These TCRs come from a woman aged 25-40 years who had recovered from COVID-19.

J is TRBJ1-1 and V is TRBV25-1; the match to TRBD1 covers 7 bases. V shed 6 bases and J 6 bases; nucleotides not matched to a gene: 10. Germline V gives CDR1 MGHDK, CDR2 SYGVNS. The CDR3 spans 14 residues. CDR3 nucleotide sequence: TGTGCCAGCAGCCCGACAGGGTATTTAGCTGAAGCTTTCTTT. It translates to CASSPTGYLAEAFF.

The genes are TRBV7-6 and TRBJ1-5, with a possible D match to TRBD1 (6 bases). The CDR3 has 13 amino acids. V was shortened by 6 bases and J by 7 bases, with 13 bases between the two germline ends. Germline V lookup: CDR1 SGHVS, CDR2 FNYEAQ. CDR3 bases: TGTGCCAGCAGTCCGGACAGAGAACAGCCCCAGCATTTT. Translation gives CASSPDREQPQHF.

The J gene is TRBJ1-6, the V gene TRBV4-1; 8 bases align to TRBD1. V trimming: 1 base; J trimming: 9 bases; junction bases outside the gene matches: 5. The CDR3 runs to 15 residues. From germline, CDR1 is MGHRA and CDR2 YSYEKL. CDR3 in DNA: TGCGCCAGCAGCCAAGGGCAGGGGGCCGGTTCACCCCTCCACTTT. It yields the protein CASSQGQGAGSPLHF.

This chain joins TRBV5-4 and TRBJ1-1, with D perhaps TRBD1 (6 bases). Germline-derived CDR1 and CDR2 are SGHNT and YYREEE (reference sequence). V shed 4 bases and J shed 4 bases, with 17 bases lying between them. There are 15 residues in the CDR3. CDR3 residues: CASSIQGRVATEAFF. CDR3 bases: TGTGCCAGCAGCATACAGGGAAGGGTTGCCACTGAAGCTTTCTTT.

V gene TRBV28 combines with J gene TRBJ2-3; no firm D call. This CDR3 is 11 amino acids long. The germline CDR1 and CDR2 sequences are MDHEN and SYDVKM. The germline V and J ends were trimmed by 3 bases and 6 bases, with 4 bases remaining between them. The CDR3 bases are TGTGCCAGCAGTTTTTCGGATACGCAGTATTTT. It translates to CASSFSDTQYF.

The chain recombines TRBV7-9 with TRBJ2-1; 9 nucleotides align to TRBD2. The germline V gene has CDR1 SEHNR and CDR2 FQNEAQ (reference sequence). CDR3 length: 17 residues. Germline trimming cut 4 bases from V and 3 bases from J; bases unmatched to any gene: 10. CDR3 bases: TGTGCCAGCAGCTCCCGCCTCCGCGGGAGGGGCTACAATGAGCAGTTCTTC. Encoded protein: CASSSRLRGRGYNEQFF.

This clone was found once. An end of the junction differs from the germline gene, which may be a read error. The chain joins TRBV29-1 to TRBJ1-2, with D uncertain. Germline V lookup: CDR1 SQVTM, CDR2 ANQGSEA. CDR3 length: 13 residues. CDR3 nucleotides: TGCAGCGTAGAAGCGGACTTTAACGGCGGCTACACCTTC. Amino acids: CSVEADFNGGYTF. The whole variable domain, remainder taken from reference TRBV29-1 and TRBJ1-2, is SAVISQKPSRDICQRGTSLTIQCQVDSQVTMMFWYRQQPGQSLTLIATANQGSEATYESGFVIDKFPISRPNLTFSTLTVSNMSPEDSSIYLCSVEADFNGGYTFGSGTRLTVV.

V and J are TRBV2 and TRBJ2-6; TRBD1 might be the D (6 bases). The ends were cut back, 2 bases at V and 0 bases at J, with 8 bases in the middle. The CDR3 has 16 residues. Germline loops: CDR1 SNHLY, CDR2 FYNNEI. CDR3 coding DNA: TGTGCCAGCAGTGAATCAGGGGCCTCTGGGGCCAACGTCCTGACTTTC. Translating it yields CASSESGASGANVLTF.

The gene calls are TRBV4-1 and TRBJ1-3, with no clear D. V was cut by 2 bases and J by 4 bases, with 9 bases left in between. CDR1 is MGHRA, CDR2 YSYEKL, per germline. The CDR3 spans 14 residues. Here the CDR3 reads CASSQHSRGNTIYF. CDR3 coding DNA: TGCGCCAGCAGCCAACATTCCCGGGGAAACACCATATATTTT.

This rearrangement joins TRBV5-4 to TRBJ2-3, with D perhaps matching TRBD2 (5 bases). V was cut by 4 bases and J by 4 bases, with 19 bases left in between. CDR1 and CDR2 from the germline V gene are SGHNT and YYREEE (reference sequence). The CDR3 consists of 16 residues. CDR3 amino acids: CASSPGHGEWADTQYF. The CDR3 coding sequence is TGTGCCAGCAGCCCGGGTCATGGGGAGTGGGCAGATACGCAGTATTTT. Full variable domain (remainder filled in from reference TRBV5-4 and TRBJ2-3): ETGVTQSPTHLIKTRGQQVTLRCSSQSGHNTVSWYQQALGQGPQFIFQYYREEENGRGNFPPRFSGLQFPNYSSELNVNALELDDSALYLCASSPGHGEWADTQYFGPGTRLTVL.

The chain is built from TRBV6-5 and TRBJ1-2; TRBD1 might be the D (5 bases). The CDR3 runs 13 residues. From germline, CDR1 is MNHEY and CDR2 SVGAGI. Between the trimmed V and J ends, which lost 0 bases and 7 bases, there was a span of 9 bases. CDR3 DNA: TGTGCCAGCAGTTACTCAAGACAGAGTGGCTACACCTTC. This encodes CASSYSRQSGYTF.

In this sample, this clone turned up a few times. The V gene is TRBV2, the J gene TRBJ1-6; tentative D call: TRBD1 (5 bases). V was shortened by 6 bases and J by 10 bases, with 10 bases between the two germline ends. This CDR3 has 12 amino acids. Germline V gives CDR1 SNHLY, CDR2 FYNNEI. CDR3 DNA: TGTGCCAGCAGGACCCCAGGGTCACCCCTCCACTTT. It is translated as CASRTPGSPLHF.

V usage is TRBV19 and J usage is TRBJ2-1; the D gene is possibly TRBD1 (5 bases). The V gene lost 6 bases and the J gene lost 0 bases, with 15 bases spanning the gap. The CDR3 sequence is 16 residues long. Germline V gene sequence: CDR1 LNHDA, CDR2 SQIVND (reference sequence). The CDR3 nucleotides read TGTGCCAGTAGGGTAACAGGAGCCAGCTCCTACAATGAGCAGTTCTTC. Amino acid sequence: CASRVTGASSYNEQFF. The entire variable domain, with the rest obtained from reference TRBV19 and TRBJ2-1, is as follows: DGGITQSPKYLFRKEGQNVTLSCEQNLNHDAMYWYRQDPGQGLRLIYYSQIVNDFQKGDIAEGYSVSREKKESFPLTVTSAQKNPTAFYLCASRVTGASSYNEQFFGPGTRLTVL.

This sequence joins TRBV6-5 and TRBJ1-1; TRBD1 matches 11 bases. Looked up from germline, CDR1 is MNHEY and CDR2 is SVGAGI. The CDR3 extends over 14 amino acids. V shed 9 bases, J shed 4 bases, and the junction held 7 bases outside the gene matches. The CDR3 here is CASRTGGRGTEAFF. In DNA, the CDR3 is TGTGCCAGTCGGACAGGGGGCCGTGGCACTGAAGCTTTCTTT.

The J gene is TRBJ1-2, the V gene TRBV28; 9 bases are shared with TRBD1. This CDR3 contains 14 residues. The germline V gene has CDR1 MDHEN and CDR2 SYDVKM. The V and J ends lost 5 bases and 4 bases, in that order; junction bases with no gene match: 5. CDR3 residues: CASSTQTGGYGYTF. The CDR3 DNA sequence: TGTGCCAGCAGTACGCAGACAGGGGGCTATGGCTACACCTTC.

The chain has TRBV5-4 and TRBJ2-5; tentative D call: TRBD1 (5 bases). This CDR3 contains 15 residues. Germline-derived CDR1 and CDR2 are SGHNT and YYREEE (reference sequence). Trimming took 6 bases from V and 6 from J, leaving 21 bases between them. CDR3 loop: CASKRTGSRWKTQYF. The DNA of the CDR3 is TGTGCCAGCAAGCGCACAGGATCAAGATGGAAGACCCAGTACTTC. Combining the CDR3 with reference TRBV5-4 and TRBJ2-5 gives the whole variable domain ETGVTQSPTHLIKTRGQQVTLRCSSQSGHNTVSWYQQALGQGPQFIFQYYREEENGRGNFPPRFSGLQFPNYSSELNVNALELDDSALYLCASKRTGSRWKTQYFGPGTRLLVL.

This clone was detected once. The J gene is TRBJ1-6, the V gene TRBV9, with TRBD1 matching 7 bases. The CDR3 consists of 16 residues. The V and J ends lost 4 bases and 5 bases, in that order; junction bases with no gene match: 9. Germline CDR1 is SGDLS and CDR2 is YYNGEE. CDR3 coding DNA: TGTGCCAGCAGCACGGGCAACAGGGGTGATAATTCACCCCTCCACTTT. It encodes CASSTGNRGDNSPLHF.

The J gene is TRBJ1-5, the V gene TRBV5-8; D unclear. Germline CDR1 SGHTS, CDR2 YDEGEE. This CDR3 spans 14 amino acids. V was clipped by 5 bases and J by 3 bases, with 12 bases between them. The CDR3 bases are TGTGCCAGCAGTAGACGGGGTTCCAATCAGCCCCAGCATTTT. Encoded protein: CASSRRGSNQPQHF.

This clone was found once. The chain couples TRBV5-1 to TRBJ2-3; TRBD1 might be the D (6 bases). V gave up 3 bases and J gave up 2 bases, with 13 bases separating them. CDR1 is SGHRS, CDR2 YFSETQ, per germline. CDR3 size: 15 residues. CDR3 loop: CASSYDGGSTDTQYF. In DNA, the CDR3 is TGCGCCAGCAGCTATGATGGGGGCTCCACAGATACGCAGTATTTT.

This rearrangement joins TRBV3-1 (or the pseudogene TRBV3-2) to TRBJ2-5; 9 bases align to TRBD1. The CDR3 covers 14 residues. The germline gives CDR1 LGHDT, CDR2 YNNKEL (reference sequence). J was trimmed by 5 bases and V by 1 base; bases with no gene match: 2. The CDR3 here is CASSQGQGGETQYF. CDR3 bases: TGTGCCAGCAGCCAAGGACAGGGGGGTGAGACCCAGTACTTC.

The chain uses TRBV7-6 and TRBJ1-6; D is uncertain. This CDR3 has 15 residues. Germline assignment: CDR1 SGHVS and CDR2 FNYEAQ. V was pared by 1 base and J by 5 bases, with 9 bases between. As DNA, the CDR3 is TGTGCCAGCAGCTTAGTTAGCCCCGATAATTCACCCCTCCACTTT. As protein: CASSLVSPDNSPLHF. The full variable domain, rest sourced from reference TRBV7-6 and TRBJ1-6, is GAGVSQSPRYKVTKRGQDVALRCDPISGHVSLYWYRQALGQGPEFLTYFNYEAQQDKSGLPNDRFSAERPEGSISTLTIQRTEQRDSAMYRCASSLVSPDNSPLHFGNGTRLTVT.